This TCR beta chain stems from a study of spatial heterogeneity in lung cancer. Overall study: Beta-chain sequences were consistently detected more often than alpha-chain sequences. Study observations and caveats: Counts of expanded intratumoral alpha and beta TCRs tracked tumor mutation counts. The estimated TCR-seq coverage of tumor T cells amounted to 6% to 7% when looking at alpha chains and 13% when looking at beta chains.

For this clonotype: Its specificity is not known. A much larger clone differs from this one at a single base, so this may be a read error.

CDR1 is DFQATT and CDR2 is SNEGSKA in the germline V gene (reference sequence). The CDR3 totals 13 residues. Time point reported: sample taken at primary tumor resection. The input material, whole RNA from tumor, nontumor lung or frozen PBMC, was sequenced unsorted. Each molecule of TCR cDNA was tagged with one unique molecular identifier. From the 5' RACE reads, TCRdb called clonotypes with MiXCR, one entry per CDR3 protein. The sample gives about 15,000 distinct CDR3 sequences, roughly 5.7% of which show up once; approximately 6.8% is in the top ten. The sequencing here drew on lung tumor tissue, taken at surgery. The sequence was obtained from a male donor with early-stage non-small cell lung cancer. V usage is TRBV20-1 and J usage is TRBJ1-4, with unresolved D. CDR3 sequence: CSAIRVSGEILFF. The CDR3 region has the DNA TGCAGTGCTATTAGGGTGTCTGGTGAAATACTGTTTTTT.